The source of this TCR beta chain is a study of blood T cell repertoires in COVID-19. Germline CDR1 MGHDK, CDR2 SYGVNS. With 2 bases removed from V and 4 bases from J, the gap between germline ends came to 11 bases. The CDR3 spans 14 residues. Assay used: immunoSEQ multiplex PCR; TCRdb lists only in-frame clones, some missing. The sample records 200,000 or so clones, 80% to 95% being singletons. V is TRBV25-1 and J is TRBJ1-2; D uncertain. The sequence was obtained from a man in his 60s with COVID-19, enrolled during active disease. Sample: peripheral blood. The CDR3 DNA is TGTGCCAGCAGTGAAGTGGGCCGCGCCTATGGCTACACCTTC. Residues: CASSEVGRAYGYTF.